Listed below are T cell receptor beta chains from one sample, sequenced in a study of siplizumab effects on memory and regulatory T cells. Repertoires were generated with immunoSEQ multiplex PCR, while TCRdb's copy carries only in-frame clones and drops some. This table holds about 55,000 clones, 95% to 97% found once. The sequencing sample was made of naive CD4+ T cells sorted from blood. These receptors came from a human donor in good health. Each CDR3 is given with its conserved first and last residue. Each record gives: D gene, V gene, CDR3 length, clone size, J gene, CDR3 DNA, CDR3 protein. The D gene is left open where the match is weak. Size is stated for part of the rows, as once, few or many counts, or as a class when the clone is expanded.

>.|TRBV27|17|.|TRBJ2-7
TGTGCCAGCAGCCCCGGGACAGGGGGGACTAGCGCCTACGAGCAGTACTTC
CASSPGTGGTSAYEQYF
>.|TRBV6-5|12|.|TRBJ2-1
TGTGCCAGCGGTGAGAGATACAATGAGCAGTTCTTC
CASGERYNEQFF
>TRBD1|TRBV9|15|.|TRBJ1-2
TGTGCCAGCAGCCCCCGGGACAGGGGGACCGGGGGCTACACCTTC
CASSPRDRGTGGYTF
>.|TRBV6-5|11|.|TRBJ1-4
TGTGCCAGCAGGCAAAATGAAAAACTGTTTTTT
CASRQNEKLFF
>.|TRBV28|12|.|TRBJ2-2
TGTGCCAGCAGTATTAACACCGGGGAGCTGTTTTTT
CASSINTGELFF
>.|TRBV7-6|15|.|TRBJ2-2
TGTGCCAGCAGCTTAGCGTCGGGGCGGACCGGGGAGCTGTTTTTT
CASSLASGRTGELFF
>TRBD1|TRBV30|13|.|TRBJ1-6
TGTGCCTGGACGTCCAGGGGGAATTCACCCCTCCACTTT
CAWTSRGNSPLHF
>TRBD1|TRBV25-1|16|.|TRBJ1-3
TGTGCCAGCAGGGCGACAGGGGGCGTTTCTGGAAACACCATATATTTT
CASRATGGVSGNTIYF
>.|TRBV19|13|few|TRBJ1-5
TGTGCCAGTTGCAGGGAGGGTAATCAGCCCCAGCATTTT
CASCREGNQPQHF
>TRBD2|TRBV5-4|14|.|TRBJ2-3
TGTGCCAGCAAGCTAGCGGGGCTGGGAGATACGCAGTATTTT
CASKLAGLGDTQYF
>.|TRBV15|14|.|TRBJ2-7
TGTGCCACCAGCTGGAGAACTGGTTCCTACGAGCAGTACTTC
CATSWRTGSYEQYF
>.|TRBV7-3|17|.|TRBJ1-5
TGTGCCAGCAGGCTACTCAACGGTTGGGGGGGCAATCAGCCCCAGCATTTT
CASRLLNGWGGNQPQHF
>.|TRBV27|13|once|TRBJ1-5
TGTGCCAGCAGCAAGGGGAGAGATCAGCCCCAGCATTTT
CASSKGRDQPQHF
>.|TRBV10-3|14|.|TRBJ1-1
TGTGCCTCCGTTATCGGGGGTAGGAACACTGAAGCTTTCTTT
CASVIGGRNTEAFF
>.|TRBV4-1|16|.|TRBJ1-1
TGCGCCAGCAGCCAAGTTTGGAAGGTCATGAACACTGAAGCTTTCTTT
CASSQVWKVMNTEAFF
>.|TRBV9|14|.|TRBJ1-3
TGTGCCAGCAGCACCTATTTCTCTGGAAACACCATATATTTT
CASSTYFSGNTIYF
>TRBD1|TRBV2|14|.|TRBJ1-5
TGTGCCAGCAGTGGGGACAGGGTAAATCAGCCCCAGCATTTT
CASSGDRVNQPQHF
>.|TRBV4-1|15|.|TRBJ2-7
TGCGCCAGCAGCCAAGATCTGACAGTACGCTACGAGCAGTACTTC
CASSQDLTVRYEQYF
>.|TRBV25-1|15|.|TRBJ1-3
TGTGCCAGCAGTGAATACCCAGGAGCTGGAAACACCATATATTTT
CASSEYPGAGNTIYF
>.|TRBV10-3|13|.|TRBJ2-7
TGTGCCATCAGCCCCGGCGGACGCCTCGAGCAGTACTTC
CAISPGGRLEQYF
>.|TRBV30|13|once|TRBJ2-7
TGTGCGCATGAACCGGACGGAGCCTACGAGCAGTACTTC
CAHEPDGAYEQYF
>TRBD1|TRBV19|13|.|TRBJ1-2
TGTGCCAGTAGTATAGGGACAGGCTATGGCTACACCTTC
CASSIGTGYGYTF
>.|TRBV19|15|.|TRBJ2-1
TGTGCCAGTAGTCCCCCTCGGGAGTTTCACAATGAGCAGTTCTTC
CASSPPREFHNEQFF
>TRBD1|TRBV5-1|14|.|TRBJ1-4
TGCGCCAGCAGCCTCAGGGGGCGCCATGAAAAACTGTTTTTT
CASSLRGRHEKLFF
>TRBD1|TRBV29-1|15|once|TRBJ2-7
TGCAGCGTTGAAGTGGGGCGGGGACAGGGCCGCGAGCAGTACTTC
CSVEVGRGQGREQYF
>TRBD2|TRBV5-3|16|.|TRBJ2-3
TGTGCCAGAAGCTTGGGCCCTAGCGGGAGCACAGATACGCAGTATTTT
CARSLGPSGSTDTQYF
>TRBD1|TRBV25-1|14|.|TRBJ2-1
TGTGCCAGCGGATCACAGGGGGCTATAGATGAGCAGTTCTTC
CASGSQGAIDEQFF
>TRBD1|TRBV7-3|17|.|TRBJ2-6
TGTGCCAGCAGCTCCCAGGGGGCCTACTCTGGGGCCAACGTCCTGACTTTC
CASSSQGAYSGANVLTF
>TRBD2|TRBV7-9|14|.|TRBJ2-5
TGTGCCAGCAGCTTCCCGGGACTAAAAGAGACCCAGTACTTC
CASSFPGLKETQYF
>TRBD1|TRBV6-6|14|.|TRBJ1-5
TGTGCCAGCAGGCAGGGGGGTGGCAATCAGCCCCAGCATTTT
CASRQGGGNQPQHF
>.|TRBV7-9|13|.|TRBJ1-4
TGTGCCAGCAGCCCCGGAAGTAGCGAAAAACTGTTTTTT
CASSPGSSEKLFF
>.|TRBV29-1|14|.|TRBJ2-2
TGCAGCGTTGAAAAACAGCGCAACACCGGGGAGCTGTTTTTT
CSVEKQRNTGELFF
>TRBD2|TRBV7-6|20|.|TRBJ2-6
TGTGCCAGCAGCTTACCCCCGGGGGGAGGGAGCGTGTCTGGGGCCAACGTCCTGACTTTC
CASSLPPGGGSVSGANVLTF
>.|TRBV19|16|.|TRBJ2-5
TGTGCCAGTAGTGGGATGAGAAGCGGTCTACAAGAGACCCAGTACTTC
CASSGMRSGLQETQYF
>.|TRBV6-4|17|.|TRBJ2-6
TGTGCCAGCAGTCCGGGACGGGGGAGCTCTGGGGCCAACGTCCTGACTTTC
CASSPGRGSSGANVLTF
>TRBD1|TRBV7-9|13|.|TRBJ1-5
TGTGCCAGCAGCCTGGGACAGGGGCAGCCCCAGCATTTT
CASSLGQGQPQHF
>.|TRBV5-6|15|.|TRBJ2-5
TGTGCCAGCAGCTCCGTACAGCTAAACCAAGAGACCCAGTACTTC
CASSSVQLNQETQYF
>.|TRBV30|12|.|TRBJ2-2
TGTGCCTGGACCGCGAACACCGGGGAGCTGTTTTTT
CAWTANTGELFF
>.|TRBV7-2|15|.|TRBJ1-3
TGTGCCAGCAGCTTAGTTGGAGTTACGGGAAACACCATATATTTT
CASSLVGVTGNTIYF
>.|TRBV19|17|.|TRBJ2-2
TGTGCCAGTAGTATTCGCTTGGGCGGCCAGAACACCGGGGAGCTGTTTTTT
CASSIRLGGQNTGELFF
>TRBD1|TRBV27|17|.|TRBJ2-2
TGTGCCAGCAGTCCGTCCCCGACAGGGGGCGGAACCGGGGAGCTGTTTTTT
CASSPSPTGGGTGELFF
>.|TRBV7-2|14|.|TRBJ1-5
TGTGCCAGCAGCTTAACAGGCGGGGATCAGCCCCAGCATTTT
CASSLTGGDQPQHF
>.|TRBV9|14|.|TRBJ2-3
TGTGCCAGCAGCGTCGGGACGACCACAGATACGCAGTATTTT
CASSVGTTTDTQYF
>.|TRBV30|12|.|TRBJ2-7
TGTGCCTGGAGTGCCCGTTCCTACGAGCAGTACTTC
CAWSARSYEQYF
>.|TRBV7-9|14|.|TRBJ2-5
TGTGCCAGCAGCTATCTGTCGCGCCAAGAGACCCAGTACTTC
CASSYLSRQETQYF
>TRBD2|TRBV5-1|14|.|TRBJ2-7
TGCGCCAGCACCTTAGCGGGAGGCCTCTACGAGCAGTACTTC
CASTLAGGLYEQYF
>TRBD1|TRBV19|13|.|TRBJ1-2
TGTGCCAGTAGTACCCGGACAGGTCGCGGCTACACCTTC
CASSTRTGRGYTF
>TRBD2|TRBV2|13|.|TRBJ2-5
TGTGCCCTGGGGCTAGCGGGAGTTGAGACCCAGTACTTC
CALGLAGVETQYF
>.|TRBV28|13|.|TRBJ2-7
TGTGCCAGCAGACAGGGGGGGGTTTACGAGCAGTACTTC
CASRQGGVYEQYF
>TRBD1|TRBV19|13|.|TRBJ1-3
TGTGCCAGTAGAGTGAAGGGGGCAAACACCATATATTTT
CASRVKGANTIYF
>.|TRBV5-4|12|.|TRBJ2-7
TGTGCCAGCACCAACAGCTCCTACGAGCAGTACTTC
CASTNSSYEQYF
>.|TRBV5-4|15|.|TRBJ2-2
TGTGCCAGCAGCTACGCCGGGGTTGACACCGGGGAGCTGTTTTTT
CASSYAGVDTGELFF
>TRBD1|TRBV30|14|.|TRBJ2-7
TGTGCCTGGAGTGTAGGGACAGGGCGGTACGAGCAGTACTTC
CAWSVGTGRYEQYF
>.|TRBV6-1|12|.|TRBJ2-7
TGTGCCAGCAGGGGCCTATACTACGAGCAGTACTTC
CASRGLYYEQYF
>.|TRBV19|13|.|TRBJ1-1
TGTGCCAGTAGTATTACAGGGCGTACTGAAGCTTTCTTT
CASSITGRTEAFF
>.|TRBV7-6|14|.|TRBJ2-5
TGTGCCAGCAGCCAACGGACAGTCCAAGAGACCCAGTACTTC
CASSQRTVQETQYF
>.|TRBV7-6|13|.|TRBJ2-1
TGTGCCAGCAGCGCGGTGGGAGTCGGAGAGCAGTTCTTC
CASSAVGVGEQFF
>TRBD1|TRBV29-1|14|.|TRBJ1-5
TGCAGAGCAGACGACAGGGGTTGCAATCAGCCCCAGCATTTT
CRADDRGCNQPQHF
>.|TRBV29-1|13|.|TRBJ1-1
TGCAGCGTTGAGTTGAGCTTGAACACTGAAGCTTTCTTT
CSVELSLNTEAFF